This TCR beta chain was captured in a study of blood T cell repertoires in COVID-19. At the level of the study: COVID-19 samples, acute and convalescent, were from the United States, Italy and Spain. From T cells, B-cell-depleted T cells, or PBMCs came the material, which was cDNA or gDNA.

Under the authors' procedure: The assay estimated nucleated cells by amplifying reference gene primers. Profiling relied on immunoSEQ multiplex PCR, and the TCRdb table lists in-frame clones only, not all of them. That table is the source of V, J and clone size, and D and trimming were worked out from the DNA. The sample holds approximately 74,000 clones, over 70% seen once. The sample was peripheral blood. The origin of this receptor is a man at least 80 years old with active or convalescent COVID-19.

The CDR3 DNA follows: TGTGCCAGCAGCTTCCTAGCGGGGTCGGAGACCCAGTACTTC. Translation gives CASSFLAGSETQYF. This chain joins TRBV5-5 and TRBJ2-5, with TRBD2 matching over 9 bases. CDR1 and CDR2 (germline): SGHKS, YYEKEE (reference sequence). The CDR3 totals 14 residues. Trimming removed 2 bases from V and 5 bases from J; junction bases left unmatched: 4.